Here is one T cell receptor (beta chain) with its context. The sample originates from a study of OX40 agonist ivuxolimab in advanced cancers. Study as a whole: In this cohort, patients received ivuxolimab, an agonistic anti-OX40 (CD134) antibody. Earlier anti-PD-1, anti-PD-L1 or anti-CTLA-4 therapy was permitted; roughly 42% had received some.

Profiling relied on immunoSEQ multiplex PCR, and the TCRdb table lists in-frame clones only, not all of them. The sample lists approximately 87,000 clones; about 88% were seen once. Material: CD4+ or CD8+ T cells sorted from blood, obtained in a trial of the OX40 agonist ivuxolimab. This TCR came from an adult with an advanced solid tumor such as melanoma, head and neck, liver or kidney cancer.

CDR3 sequence: CASSFDGMNTEAFF. CDR3 DNA: TGTGCCAGCAGCTTCGATGGGATGAACACTGAAGCTTTCTTT. This chain joins TRBV7-9 and TRBJ1-1; no reliable D call. The CDR3 runs to 14 residues. Germline values: CDR1 SEHNR, CDR2 FQNEAQ (reference sequence). V lost 3 bases and J lost 0, with 8 bases in between.